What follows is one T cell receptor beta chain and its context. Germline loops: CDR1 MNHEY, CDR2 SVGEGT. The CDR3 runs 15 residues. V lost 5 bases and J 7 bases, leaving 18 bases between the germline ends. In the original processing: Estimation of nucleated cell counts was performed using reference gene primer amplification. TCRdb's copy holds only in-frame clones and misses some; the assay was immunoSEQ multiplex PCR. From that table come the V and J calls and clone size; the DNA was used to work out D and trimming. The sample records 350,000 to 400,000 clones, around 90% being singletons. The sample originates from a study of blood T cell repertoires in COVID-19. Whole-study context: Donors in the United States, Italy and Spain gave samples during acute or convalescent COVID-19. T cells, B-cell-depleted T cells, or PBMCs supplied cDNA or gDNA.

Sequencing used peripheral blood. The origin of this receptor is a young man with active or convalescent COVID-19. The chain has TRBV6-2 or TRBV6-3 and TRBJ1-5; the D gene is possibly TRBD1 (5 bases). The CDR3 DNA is TGTGCCAGCAGTCTCCGTTCCACCCAGGGACAGCCCCAGCATTTT. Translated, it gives CASSLRSTQGQPQHF.